Listed here are 22 T cell receptor beta chains from one sample, sequenced in a study of CD8 T cells in Susac syndrome. RNA, at about 0.45 to 1 ug, was reverse transcribed with random hexamers. From the immunoSEQ multiplex PCR reads, TCRdb called clonotypes with MiXCR, one entry per CDR3 protein. The sample contains about 85,000 distinct CDR3 sequences, roughly 94% of which appear only once. The sample was CD8+ T cells from PBMCs. Every receptor here comes from a human donor with Susac syndrome.

The chain links TRBV5-1 to TRBJ1-3; D gene uncertain. Germline-derived CDR1 and CDR2 are SGHRS and YFSETQ. The CDR3 spans 15 residues. V dropped 2 bases and J dropped 0 bases, with 9 bases sitting between them. The chain's CDR3 is CASSLDGDSGNTIYF. As DNA, the CDR3 is TGCGCCAGCAGCTTAGACGGTGACTCTGGAAACACCATATATTTT.

V gene TRBV6-5 combines with J gene TRBJ1-1, with a tentative D call TRBD1 (5 bases). This CDR3 region has 11 residues. Germline loops: CDR1 MNHEY, CDR2 SVGAGI. The V and J ends lost 4 bases and 8 bases respectively, with 8 bases between them. In DNA form, the CDR3 reads TGTGCCAGCAGTTCCCAGGGAGAAGCTTTCTTT. Translated: CASSSQGEAFF.

The rearrangement uses TRBV27 and TRBJ1-1; 7 nucleotides align to TRBD1. Germline CDR1 and CDR2: MNHEY and SMNVEV (reference sequence). The V gene end was trimmed by 5 bases and the J gene end by 3 bases; junction bases not matched to a gene: 3. This CDR3 spans 13 amino acids. CDR3 loop: CASSPTGDTEAFF. The CDR3, as DNA: TGTGCCAGCAGTCCTACAGGGGACACTGAAGCTTTCTTT.

The chain employs TRBV5-1 and TRBJ2-7; possible D gene TRBD2, 5 bases. The CDR3 extends over 15 amino acids. Looked up from germline, CDR1 is SGHRS and CDR2 is YFSETQ. The germline V and J ends were trimmed by 4 bases and 2 bases, with 16 bases remaining between them. The CDR3 nucleotides are TGCGCCAGCAGCACTTGGGCGGTGGGAGCCTACGAGCAGTACTTC. This translates into CASSTWAVGAYEQYF.

The rearrangement uses TRBV9 and TRBJ1-2; no definite D call. CDR1 and CDR2 from the germline V gene are SGDLS and YYNGEE. The CDR3 extends over 14 amino acids. The V end was cut by 0 bases, the J end by 1 base, with 7 bases between. The CDR3 sequence is CASSVGGVNYGYTF. The DNA for the CDR3 is TGTGCCAGCAGCGTAGGGGGTGTTAACTATGGCTACACCTTC.

V gene TRBV9 combines with J gene TRBJ2-1; unclear D gene. CDR1 and CDR2 from the germline V gene are SGDLS and YYNGEE. This CDR3 has 16 amino acids. Trimming left V 0 bases short and J 2 bases short, with 12 bases between. In DNA, the CDR3 is TGTGCCAGCAGCGTAGAAGGCTCCTACCCCTACAATGAGCAGTTCTTC. This encodes CASSVEGSYPYNEQFF.

V is TRBV5-1 and J is TRBJ2-5; 10 nucleotides match TRBD1. The CDR3 is 17 residues long. Germline V lookup: CDR1 SGHRS, CDR2 YFSETQ. V dropped 4 bases and J dropped 2; count of bases not matched to a gene: 11. CDR3 residues: CASSPGDRGRGQETQYF. The CDR3 DNA sequence: TGCGCCAGCAGCCCGGGGGACAGGGGAAGAGGGCAAGAGACCCAGTACTTC. Supplemented by reference TRBV5-1 and TRBJ2-5, the full variable domain reads KAGVTQTPRYLIKTRGQQVTLSCSPISGHRSVSWYQQTPGQGLQFLFEYFSETQRNKGNFPGRFSGRQFSNSRSEMNVSTLELGDSALYLCASSPGDRGRGQETQYFGPGTRLLVL.

The chain recombines TRBV30 with TRBJ2-7; TRBD1 aligns across 9 bases. The CDR3 is 15 residues long. J was trimmed by 6 bases and V by 3 bases; bases with no gene match: 12. From germline, CDR1 is GTSNPN and CDR2 SVGIG (reference sequence). CDR3 sequence: CAWSDPGTGSIEQYF. CDR3 nucleotides: TGTGCCTGGAGCGACCCCGGGACAGGGTCGATCGAGCAGTACTTC.

The chain employs TRBV30 and TRBJ1-2; tentative D call: TRBD1 (6 bases). The CDR3 length is 13 residues. The germline V gene has CDR1 GTSNPN and CDR2 SVGIG (reference sequence). V lost 1 base and J 3 bases, leaving 9 bases between the germline ends. This CDR3 is CAWSETGYYGYTF. CDR3 in DNA: TGTGCCTGGAGTGAGACAGGATACTATGGCTACACCTTC.

The CDR3 nucleotides are TGTGCCAGCAGCTTAGCGCTAACTGGCGGGGAAGAGACCCAGTACTTC. It yields the protein CASSLALTGGEETQYF. The J gene is TRBJ2-5, the V gene TRBV7-2; maybe TRBD2 (6 bases). The CDR3 length is 16 residues. Germline assignment: CDR1 SGHTA and CDR2 FQGNSA. V dropped 0 bases and J dropped 3 bases, with 14 bases sitting between them.

The V and J genes are TRBV7-2 and TRBJ2-7; D remains unclear. In germline, CDR1 is SGHTA, CDR2 FQGNSA. The CDR3 runs to 9 residues. The V gene lost 8 bases and the J gene lost 7 bases, with 6 bases spanning the gap. The CDR3 DNA is TGTGCCAGCGGTTGGGAGCAGTACTTC. Translating it yields CASGWEQYF.

V and J are TRBV30 and TRBJ1-1; TRBD1 might be the D (6 bases). The CDR3 consists of 12 residues. V gave up 3 bases and J gave up 2 bases, with 7 bases separating them. Germline CDR1 and CDR2: GTSNPN and SVGIG (reference sequence). CDR3 coding DNA: TGTGCCTGGAGGGACAGCAACACTGAAGCTTTCTTT. This gives the protein CAWRDSNTEAFF.

This sequence joins TRBV20-1 and TRBJ1-2, with TRBD1 matching over 9 bases. CDR1 is DFQATT, CDR2 SNEGSKA, per germline (reference sequence). V was pared by 6 bases and J by 8 bases, with 10 bases of the junction left unmatched. CDR3 length: 13 residues. CDR3 region: CSAPNWTGDGYTF. CDR3 DNA sequence: TGCAGTGCCCCGAACTGGACAGGGGACGGCTACACCTTC.

The chain couples TRBV4-1 to TRBJ2-7; 9 bases align to TRBD2. The CDR3 totals 15 residues. The V gene end was trimmed by 0 bases and the J gene end by 3 bases; junction bases not matched to a gene: 3. Germline CDR1 reads MGHRA; CDR2 reads YSYEKL. The CDR3 region has the DNA TGCGCCAGCAGCCAAGAGGCGGGAGGGCGCTACGAGCAGTACTTC. It codes for CASSQEAGGRYEQYF.

This chain links TRBV27 with TRBJ2-1; 9 positions agree with TRBD2. CDR1 and CDR2 (germline): MNHEY, SMNVEV (reference sequence). Unmatched junction bases numbered 9, after V lost 3 bases and J lost 9 bases. This CDR3 comprises 15 residues. The CDR3 nucleotides read TGTGCCAGCAGTTTTCAGTCTAGCGGGATCGTTGAGCAGTTCTTC. The encoded protein is CASSFQSSGIVEQFF.

The chain joins TRBV5-1 to TRBJ2-5; 9 bases line up with TRBD2. The CDR3 length is 17 residues. Germline V CDR1 and CDR2: SGHRS, YFSETQ. The V gene end was trimmed by 2 bases and the J gene end by 5 bases; junction bases not matched to a gene: 13. The CDR3 protein is CASSFAFSSGMGETQYF. The CDR3 DNA sequence: TGCGCCAGCAGCTTCGCCTTTTCTAGCGGGATGGGGGAGACCCAGTACTTC.

The chain couples TRBV20-1 to TRBJ2-7; 8 nucleotides align to TRBD2. V trimming: 5 bases; J trimming: 4 bases; junction bases outside the gene matches: 10. CDR3 length: 14 residues. Per germline, CDR1 DFQATT and CDR2 SNEGSKA (reference sequence). CDR3 sequence (DNA): TGCAGTGCTGGCGAGGCGGGAGGTCCTTACGAGCAGTACTTC. It encodes CSAGEAGGPYEQYF.

The chain carries TRBV27 and TRBJ2-3; 8 nucleotides agree with TRBD1. Germline values: CDR1 MNHEY, CDR2 SMNVEV (reference sequence). The CDR3 has 16 residues. V dropped 5 bases and J dropped 0; count of bases not matched to a gene: 7. CDR3 sequence reads: CASSPRQGFSTDTQYF. CDR3 sequence (DNA): TGTGCCAGCAGTCCACGACAGGGGTTCAGCACAGATACGCAGTATTTT.

The chain uses TRBV20-1 and TRBJ1-1, with D perhaps TRBD1 (6 bases). The CDR3 is 15 amino acids. Germline V lookup: CDR1 DFQATT, CDR2 SNEGSKA (reference sequence). V was pared by 6 bases and J by 4 bases, with 21 bases between. The CDR3 is CSANNRERMITEAFF. Written as DNA, the CDR3 is TGCAGTGCAAACAACAGGGAGAGGATGATCACTGAAGCTTTCTTT.

This clonotype was recorded only once. For the CDR3, the DNA is TGTGCCAGCAGTATTGGGGCTAGCGGGAGAAATGAGCAGTTCTTC. It yields the protein CASSIGASGRNEQFF. V usage is TRBV9 and J usage is TRBJ2-1, with 10 nucleotides matching TRBD2. Germline assignment: CDR1 SGDLS and CDR2 YYNGEE. V was pared by 5 bases and J by 7 bases, with 9 bases of the junction left unmatched. CDR3 length: 15 amino acids. Drawing the rest from reference TRBV9 and TRBJ2-1, the complete variable domain is DSGVTQTPKHLITATGQRVTLRCSPRSGDLSVYWYQQSLDQGLQFLIQYYNGEERAKGNILERFSAQQFPDLHSELNLSSLELGDSALYFCASSIGASGRNEQFFGPGTRLTVL.

The chain recombines TRBV30 with TRBJ2-1, with 12 bases that match TRBD2. The germline gives CDR1 GTSNPN, CDR2 SVGIG (reference sequence). This CDR3 spans 14 amino acids. Unmatched junction bases numbered 3, after V lost 2 bases and J lost 7 bases. The chain's CDR3 is CAWSLGTSGNEQFF. In DNA form, the CDR3 reads TGTGCCTGGAGTCTGGGGACTAGCGGGAATGAGCAGTTCTTC.

The chain links TRBV29-1 to TRBJ1-2, with D unresolved. Germline lookup yields CDR1 SQVTM and CDR2 ANQGSEA. The CDR3 loop spans 14 amino acids. V lost 1 base and J 0 bases, leaving 9 bases between the germline ends. CDR3 region: CSVEGGWSNYGYTF. The CDR3 DNA reads TGCAGCGTTGAAGGTGGTTGGTCTAACTATGGCTACACCTTC.